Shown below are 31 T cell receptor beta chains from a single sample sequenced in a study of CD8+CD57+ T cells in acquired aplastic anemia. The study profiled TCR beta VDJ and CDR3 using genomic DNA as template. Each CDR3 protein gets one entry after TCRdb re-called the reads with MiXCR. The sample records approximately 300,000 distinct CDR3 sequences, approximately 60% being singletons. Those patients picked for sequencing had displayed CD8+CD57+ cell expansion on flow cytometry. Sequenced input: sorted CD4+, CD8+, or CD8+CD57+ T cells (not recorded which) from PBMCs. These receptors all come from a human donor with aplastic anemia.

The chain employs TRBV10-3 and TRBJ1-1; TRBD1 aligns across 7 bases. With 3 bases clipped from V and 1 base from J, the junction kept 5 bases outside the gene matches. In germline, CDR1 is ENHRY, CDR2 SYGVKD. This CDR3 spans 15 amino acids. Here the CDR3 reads CAISDTGAKNTEAFF. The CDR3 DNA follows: TGTGCCATCAGTGATACAGGGGCGAAGAACACTGAAGCTTTCTTT.

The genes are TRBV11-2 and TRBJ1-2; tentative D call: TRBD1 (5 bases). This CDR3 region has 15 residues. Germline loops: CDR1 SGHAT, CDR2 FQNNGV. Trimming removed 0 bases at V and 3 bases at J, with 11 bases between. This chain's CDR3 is CASSLDRGEDYGYTF. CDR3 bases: TGTGCCAGCAGCTTAGACCGGGGCGAGGACTATGGCTACACCTTC.

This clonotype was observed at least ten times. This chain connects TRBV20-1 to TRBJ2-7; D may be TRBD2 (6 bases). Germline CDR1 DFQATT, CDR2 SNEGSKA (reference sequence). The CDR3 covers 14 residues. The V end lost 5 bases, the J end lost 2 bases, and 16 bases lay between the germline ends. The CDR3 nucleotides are TGCAGTGCTCCGGAGGCGGGGTGGGCCTACGAGCAGTACTTC. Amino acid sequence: CSAPEAGWAYEQYF.

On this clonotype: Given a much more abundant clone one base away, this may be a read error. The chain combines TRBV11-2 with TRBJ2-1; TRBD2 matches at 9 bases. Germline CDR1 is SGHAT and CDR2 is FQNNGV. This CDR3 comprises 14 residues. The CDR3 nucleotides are TGTGCCAACAGCCCAGGGACTAGCAAGAGTGAGCAGTTCTTC. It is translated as CANSPGTSKSEQFF.

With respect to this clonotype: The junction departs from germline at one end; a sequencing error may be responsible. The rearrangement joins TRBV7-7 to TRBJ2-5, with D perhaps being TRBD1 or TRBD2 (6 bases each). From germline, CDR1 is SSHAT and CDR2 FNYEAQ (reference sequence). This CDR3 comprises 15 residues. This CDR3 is CASSLGGSGQETQYF. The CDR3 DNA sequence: TGTGCTAGCAGCTTAGGGGGTAGCGGACAAGAGACCCAGTACTTC.

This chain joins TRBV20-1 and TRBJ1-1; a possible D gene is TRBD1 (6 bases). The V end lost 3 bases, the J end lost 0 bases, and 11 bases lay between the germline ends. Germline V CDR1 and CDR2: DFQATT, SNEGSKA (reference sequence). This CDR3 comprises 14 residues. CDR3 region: CSASPDSLNTEAFF. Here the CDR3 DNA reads TGCAGTGCTAGTCCGGACAGTTTGAACACTGAAGCTTTCTTT.

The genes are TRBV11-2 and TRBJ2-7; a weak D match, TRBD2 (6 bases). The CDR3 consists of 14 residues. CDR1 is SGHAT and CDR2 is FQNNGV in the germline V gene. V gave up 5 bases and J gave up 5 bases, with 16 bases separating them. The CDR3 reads CASSRREPVDEQYF. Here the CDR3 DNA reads TGTGCCAGCAGCAGACGGGAGCCCGTTGACGAGCAGTACTTC.

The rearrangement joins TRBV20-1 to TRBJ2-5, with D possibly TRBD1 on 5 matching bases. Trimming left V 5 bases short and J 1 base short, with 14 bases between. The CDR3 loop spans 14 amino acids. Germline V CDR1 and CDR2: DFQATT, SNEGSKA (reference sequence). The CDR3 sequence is CSASKPDIQETQYF. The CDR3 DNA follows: TGCAGTGCTTCCAAGCCGGACATCCAAGAGACCCAGTACTTC.

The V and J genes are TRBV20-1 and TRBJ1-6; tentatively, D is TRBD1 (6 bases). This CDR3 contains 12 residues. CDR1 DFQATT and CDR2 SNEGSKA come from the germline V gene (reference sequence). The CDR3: CSSRGADSPLHF. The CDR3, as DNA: TGCAGCAGCAGGGGTGCGGATTCACCCCTCCACTTT.

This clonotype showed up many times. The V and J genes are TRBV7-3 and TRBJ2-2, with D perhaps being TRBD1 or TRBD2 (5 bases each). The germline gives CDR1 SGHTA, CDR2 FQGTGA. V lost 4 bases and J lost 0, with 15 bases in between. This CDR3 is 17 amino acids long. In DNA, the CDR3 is TGTGCCAGCAGCTCCCCCGGGACGGACCCGAACACCGGGGAGCTGTTTTTT. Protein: CASSSPGTDPNTGELFF.

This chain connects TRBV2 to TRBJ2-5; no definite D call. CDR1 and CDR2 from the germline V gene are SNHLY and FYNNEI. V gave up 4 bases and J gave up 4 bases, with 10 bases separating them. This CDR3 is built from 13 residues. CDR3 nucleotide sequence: TGTGCCAGCAGTGGTCTGCGAGGAGAGACCCAGTACTTC. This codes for CASSGLRGETQYF.

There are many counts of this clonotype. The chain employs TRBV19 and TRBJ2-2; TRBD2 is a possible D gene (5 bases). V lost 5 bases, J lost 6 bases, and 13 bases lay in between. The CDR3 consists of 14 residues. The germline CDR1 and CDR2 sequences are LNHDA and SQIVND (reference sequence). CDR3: CASSPVGSPGELFF. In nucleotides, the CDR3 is TGTGCCAGTAGTCCAGTTGGGAGCCCCGGGGAGCTGTTTTTT.

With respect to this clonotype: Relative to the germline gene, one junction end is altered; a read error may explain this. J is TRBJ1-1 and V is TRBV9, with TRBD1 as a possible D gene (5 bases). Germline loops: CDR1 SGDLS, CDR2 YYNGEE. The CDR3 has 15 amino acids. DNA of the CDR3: TGTGCCAGCGGCGTACGGGGGGGTGTTGGCACTGAAGCTTTCTTT. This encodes CASGVRGGVGTEAFF.

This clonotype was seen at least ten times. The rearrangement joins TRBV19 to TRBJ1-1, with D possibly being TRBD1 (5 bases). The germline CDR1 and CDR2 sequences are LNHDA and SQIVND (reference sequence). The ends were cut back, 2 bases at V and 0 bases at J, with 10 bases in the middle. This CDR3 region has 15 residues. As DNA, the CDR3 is TGTGCCAGTAGTATAACCGGGACCTTGAACACTGAAGCTTTCTTT. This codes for CASSITGTLNTEAFF.

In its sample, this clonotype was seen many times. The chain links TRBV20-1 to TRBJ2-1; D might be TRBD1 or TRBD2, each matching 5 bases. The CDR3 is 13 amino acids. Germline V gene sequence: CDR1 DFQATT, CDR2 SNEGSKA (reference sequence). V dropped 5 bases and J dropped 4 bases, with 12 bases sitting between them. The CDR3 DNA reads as TGCAGTGCTCCGGGGCTTGCTTACAATGAGCAGTTCTTC. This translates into CSAPGLAYNEQFF.

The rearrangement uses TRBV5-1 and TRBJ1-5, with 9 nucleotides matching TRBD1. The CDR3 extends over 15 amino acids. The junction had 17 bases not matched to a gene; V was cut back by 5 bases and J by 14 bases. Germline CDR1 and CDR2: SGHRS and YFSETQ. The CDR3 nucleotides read TGCGCCAGCAGTTCCCACCCGGGACAGGGTAACAACGAGCATTTT. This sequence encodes CASSSHPGQGNNEHF.

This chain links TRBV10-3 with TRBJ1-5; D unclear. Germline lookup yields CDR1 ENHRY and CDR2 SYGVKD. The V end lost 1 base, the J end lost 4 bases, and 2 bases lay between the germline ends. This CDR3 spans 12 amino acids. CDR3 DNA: TGTGCCATCAGTGAGTTAAATCAGCCCCAGCATTTT. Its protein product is CAISELNQPQHF.

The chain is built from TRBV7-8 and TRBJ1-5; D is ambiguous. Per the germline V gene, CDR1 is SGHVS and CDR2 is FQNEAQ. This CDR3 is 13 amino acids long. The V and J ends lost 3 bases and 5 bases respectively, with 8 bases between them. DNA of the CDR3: TGTGCCAGCAGCTTTAGTCCGGATCAGCCCCAGCATTTT. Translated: CASSFSPDQPQHF.

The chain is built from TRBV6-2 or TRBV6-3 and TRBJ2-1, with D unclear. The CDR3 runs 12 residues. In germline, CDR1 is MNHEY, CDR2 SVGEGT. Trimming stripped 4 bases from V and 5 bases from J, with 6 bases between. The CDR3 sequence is CASSSLDNEQFF. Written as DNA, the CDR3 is TGTGCCAGCAGTTCACTGGACAATGAGCAGTTCTTC.

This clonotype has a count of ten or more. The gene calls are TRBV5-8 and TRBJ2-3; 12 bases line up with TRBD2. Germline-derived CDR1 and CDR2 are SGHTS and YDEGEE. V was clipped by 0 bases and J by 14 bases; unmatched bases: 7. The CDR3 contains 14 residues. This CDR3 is CASSLDLAGGVTYF. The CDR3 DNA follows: TGTGCCAGCAGCTTGGATCTAGCGGGGGGGGTGACGTATTTT.

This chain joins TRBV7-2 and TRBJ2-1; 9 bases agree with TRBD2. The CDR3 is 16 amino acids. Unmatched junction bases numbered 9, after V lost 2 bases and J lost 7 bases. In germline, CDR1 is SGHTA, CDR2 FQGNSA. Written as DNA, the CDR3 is TGTGCCAGCAGCTTATCGTCCCTAGCGGGGAAGAATGAGCAGTTCTTC. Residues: CASSLSSLAGKNEQFF.

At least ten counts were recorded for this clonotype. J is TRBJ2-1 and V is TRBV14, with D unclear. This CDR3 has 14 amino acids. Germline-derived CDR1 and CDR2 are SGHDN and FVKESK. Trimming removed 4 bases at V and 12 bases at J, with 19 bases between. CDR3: CASSRQTDRSRQFF. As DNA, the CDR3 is TGTGCCAGCAGCCGACAAACAGACCGATCCCGGCAGTTCTTC.

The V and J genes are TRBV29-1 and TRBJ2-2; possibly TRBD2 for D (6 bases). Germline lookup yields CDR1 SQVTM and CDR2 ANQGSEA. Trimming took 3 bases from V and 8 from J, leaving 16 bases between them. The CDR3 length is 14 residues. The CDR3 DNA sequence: TGCAGCGTTGAGTCCCTAGCGACCTCTGGGGAGCTGTTTTTT. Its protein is CSVESLATSGELFF.

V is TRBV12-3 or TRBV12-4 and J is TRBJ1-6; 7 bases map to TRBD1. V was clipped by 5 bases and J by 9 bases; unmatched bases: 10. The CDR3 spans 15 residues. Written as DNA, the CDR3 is TGTGCCAGCAGTGATAACAGGGGAGGTGGTTCACCCCTCCACTTT. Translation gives CASSDNRGGGSPLHF.

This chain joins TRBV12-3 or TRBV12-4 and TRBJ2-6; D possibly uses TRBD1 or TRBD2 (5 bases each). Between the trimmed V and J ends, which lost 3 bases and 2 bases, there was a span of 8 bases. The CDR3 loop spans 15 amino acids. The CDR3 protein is CASSLGDAGANVLTF. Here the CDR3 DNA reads TGTGCCAGCAGTTTGGGGGACGCTGGGGCCAACGTCCTGACTTTC.

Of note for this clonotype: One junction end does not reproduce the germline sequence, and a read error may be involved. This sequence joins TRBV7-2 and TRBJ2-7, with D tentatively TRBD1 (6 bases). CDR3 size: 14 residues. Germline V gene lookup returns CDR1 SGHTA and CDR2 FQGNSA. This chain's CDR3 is CASSSETGHYEQYF. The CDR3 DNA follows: TGCGCCAGCAGCTCTGAAACAGGGCACTACGAGCAGTACTTC.

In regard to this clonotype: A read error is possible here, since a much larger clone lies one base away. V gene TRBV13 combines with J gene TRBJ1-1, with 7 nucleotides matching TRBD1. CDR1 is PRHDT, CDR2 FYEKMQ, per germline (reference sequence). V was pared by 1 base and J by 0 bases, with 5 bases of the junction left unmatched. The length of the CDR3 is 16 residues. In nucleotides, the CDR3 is TGTGCCAGCAGCTTAGCCTCCGGGACAGTGAACACTGAAGCTTTCTTT. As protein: CASSLASGTVNTEAFF.

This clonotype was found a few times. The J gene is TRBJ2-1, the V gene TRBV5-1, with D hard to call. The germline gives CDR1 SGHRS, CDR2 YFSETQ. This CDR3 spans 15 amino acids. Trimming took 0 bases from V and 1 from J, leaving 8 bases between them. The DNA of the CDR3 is TGCGCCAGCAGCTTGGAGGACCCGTCCTACAATGAGCAGTTCTTC. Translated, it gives CASSLEDPSYNEQFF. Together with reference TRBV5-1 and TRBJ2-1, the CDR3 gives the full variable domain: KAGVTQTPRYLIKTRGQQVTLSCSPISGHRSVSWYQQTPGQGLQFLFEYFSETQRNKGNFPGRFSGRQFSNSRSEMNVSTLELGDSALYLCASSLEDPSYNEQFFGPGTRLTVL.

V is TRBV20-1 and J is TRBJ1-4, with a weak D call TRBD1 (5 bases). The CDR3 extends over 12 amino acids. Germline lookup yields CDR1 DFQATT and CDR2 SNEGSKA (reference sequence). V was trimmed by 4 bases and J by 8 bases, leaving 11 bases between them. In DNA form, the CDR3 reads TGCAGTGCTACAGGGCCCTGGGAAAAACTGTTTTTT. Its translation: CSATGPWEKLFF.

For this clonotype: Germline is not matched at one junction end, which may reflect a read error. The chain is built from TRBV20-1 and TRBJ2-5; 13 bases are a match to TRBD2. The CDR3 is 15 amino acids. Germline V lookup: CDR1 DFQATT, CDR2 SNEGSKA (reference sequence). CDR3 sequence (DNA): TGCGGTGCGAGGACTAGCGGGGGTGTAGGAGAGACCCAGTACTTC. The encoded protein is CGARTSGGVGETQYF.

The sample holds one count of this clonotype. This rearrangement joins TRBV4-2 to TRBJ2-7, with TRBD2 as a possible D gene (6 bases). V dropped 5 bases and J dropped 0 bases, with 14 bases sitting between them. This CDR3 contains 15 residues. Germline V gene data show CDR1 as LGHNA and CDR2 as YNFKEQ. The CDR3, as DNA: TGTGCCAGCAGCACCACTAGCCACAGCTCCTACGAGCAGTACTTC. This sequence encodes CASSTTSHSSYEQYF.